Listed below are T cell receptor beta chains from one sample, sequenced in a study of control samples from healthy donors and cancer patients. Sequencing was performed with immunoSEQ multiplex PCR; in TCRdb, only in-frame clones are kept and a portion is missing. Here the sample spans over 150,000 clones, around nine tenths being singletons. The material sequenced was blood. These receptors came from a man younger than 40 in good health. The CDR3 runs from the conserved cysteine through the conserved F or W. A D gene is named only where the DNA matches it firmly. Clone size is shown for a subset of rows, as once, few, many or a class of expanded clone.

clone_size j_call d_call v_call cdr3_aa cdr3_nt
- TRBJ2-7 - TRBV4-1 CASSQRLSYEQYF TGCGCCAGCAGCCAAAGGCTTAGCTACGAGCAGTACTTC
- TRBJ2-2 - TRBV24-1 CATSDPGTHTAGELFF TGTGCCACCAGTGATCCCGGGACTCATACCGCCGGGGAGCTGTTTTTT
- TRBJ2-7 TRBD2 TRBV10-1 CASSDRSAGRDEQYF TGCGCCAGCAGTGACCGGAGCGCGGGGAGGGACGAGCAGTACTTC
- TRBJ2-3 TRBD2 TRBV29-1 CSVEGLAGGNTDTQYF TGCAGCGTTGAAGGGCTAGCGGGAGGAAACACAGATACGCAGTATTTT
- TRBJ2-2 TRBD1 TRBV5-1 CASSSGTGNTGELFF TGCGCCAGCAGTTCCGGGACAGGAAACACCGGGGAGCTGTTTTTT
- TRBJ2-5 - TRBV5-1 CASTSPGGKETQYF TGCGCCAGCACCTCCCCGGGTGGTAAAGAGACCCAGTACTTC
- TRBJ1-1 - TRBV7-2 CASSFRRGLDTEAFF TGTGCCAGCAGCTTCAGGAGAGGGCTGGACACTGAAGCTTTCTTT
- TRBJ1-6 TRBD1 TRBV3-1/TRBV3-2 CASSRGGQGASNSPLHF TGTGCCAGCAGCCGGGGAGGACAGGGGGCGAGTAATTCACCCCTCCACTTT
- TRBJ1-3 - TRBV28 CASSLQGNTIYF TGTGCCAGCAGTTTGCAGGGAAACACCATATATTTT
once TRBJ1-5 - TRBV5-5 CASSLGSYNQPQHF TGTGCCAGCAGCTTGGGTTCTTACAATCAGCCCCAGCATTTT
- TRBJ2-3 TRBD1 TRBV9 CASSPTDRVDTQYF TGTGCCAGCAGCCCGACCGACAGGGTTGATACGCAGTATTTT
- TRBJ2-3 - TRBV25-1 CASSEWKDWSTDTQYF TGTGCCAGCAGTGAATGGAAGGATTGGAGCACAGATACGCAGTATTTT
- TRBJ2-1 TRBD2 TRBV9 CASSASGRRYNEQFF TGTGCCAGCAGCGCTAGCGGGAGGCGATACAATGAGCAGTTCTTC
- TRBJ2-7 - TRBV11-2 CASSAYRGGREQYF TGTGCCAGCAGCGCCTACAGGGGAGGGCGGGAGCAGTACTTC
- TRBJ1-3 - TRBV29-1 CSVEGLQGREAGNTIYF TGCAGCGTTGAAGGTTTACAGGGAAGGGAGGCTGGAAACACCATATATTTT
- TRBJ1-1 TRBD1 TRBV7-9 CASSLGLQGANTEAFF TGTGCCAGCAGCTTAGGTCTCCAGGGGGCAAACACTGAAGCTTTCTTT
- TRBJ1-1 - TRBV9 CASSGTGTGAFF TGTGCCAGCAGCGGTACAGGGACCGGAGCTTTCTTT
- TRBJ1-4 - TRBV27 CASSKRLPTDEKLFF TGTGCCAGCAGTAAAAGGCTCCCGACAGACGAAAAACTGTTTTTT
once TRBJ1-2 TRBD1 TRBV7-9 CASSLTGTGEPYGYTF TGTGCCAGCAGCTTAACCGGGACAGGGGAACCCTATGGCTACACCTTC
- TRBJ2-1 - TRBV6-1 CASSVFSVAGNYNEQFF TGTGCCAGCAGTGTCTTTAGCGTAGCAGGAAACTACAATGAGCAGTTCTTC